The entry that follows covers one TCR beta chain sequence. Clones were sequenced by immunoSEQ multiplex PCR, and TCRdb holds only the in-frame ones, with some missing. The sample has 300,000 to 400,000 clones; just over 85% are singletons. The source of the sample is a study of blood T cell repertoires in COVID-19. Study context: Nucleic acid was either cDNA or gDNA, and it came from T cells, B-cell-depleted T cells, or PBMCs.

Per the germline V gene, CDR1 is MNHEY and CDR2 is SVGAGI. The CDR3 sequence is 15 residues long. Trimming cost V 6 bases and J 2 bases; bases outside gene matches: 7. This TCR was sampled from a woman in her forties with acute COVID-19. Sequenced: PBMCs or T cells enriched from blood (not recorded which). The chain couples TRBV6-5 to TRBJ1-2; 9 positions agree with TRBD1. CDR3 nucleotide sequence: TGTGCCAGCAGAAGGGGACAGGGTAGAAACTATGGCTACACCTTC. It codes for CASRRGQGRNYGYTF.